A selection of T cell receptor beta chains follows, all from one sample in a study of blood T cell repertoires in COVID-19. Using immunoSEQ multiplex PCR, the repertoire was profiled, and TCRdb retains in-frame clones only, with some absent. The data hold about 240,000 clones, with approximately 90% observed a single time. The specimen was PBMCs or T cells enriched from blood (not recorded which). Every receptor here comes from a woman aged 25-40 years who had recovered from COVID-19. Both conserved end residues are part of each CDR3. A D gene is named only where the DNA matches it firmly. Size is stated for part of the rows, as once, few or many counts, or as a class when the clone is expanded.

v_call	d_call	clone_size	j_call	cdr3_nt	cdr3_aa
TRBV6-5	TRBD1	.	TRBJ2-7	TGTGCCAGCAGTTATGACAGGGGCCTCAACGAGCAGTACTTC	CASSYDRGLNEQYF
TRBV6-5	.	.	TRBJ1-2	TGTGCCAGCAGAACTCCGCCACATGGCTACACCTTC	CASRTPPHGYTF
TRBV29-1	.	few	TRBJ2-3	TGCAGCGTTGAAGTCGGAGGAGATACGCAGTATTTT	CSVEVGGDTQYF
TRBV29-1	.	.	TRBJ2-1	TGCAGCGTTGATGGTAAGAGAGACTCCTACAATGAGCAGTTCTTC	CSVDGKRDSYNEQFF
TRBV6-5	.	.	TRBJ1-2	TGTGCCAGCAGTCCCACAGGGAGAAAGGGCTACACCTTC	CASSPTGRKGYTF
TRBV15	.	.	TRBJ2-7	TGTGCCACCAGACCGGACTCGACCTACGAGCAGTACTTC	CATRPDSTYEQYF
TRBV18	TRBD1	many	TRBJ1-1	TGTGCCAGCTCACGACAGGGTAACACTGAAGCTTTCTTT	CASSRQGNTEAFF
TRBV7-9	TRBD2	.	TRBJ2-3	TGTGCCAGCAGCTTAGTGCTGCGGGAGAGATCAGATACGCAGTATTTT	CASSLVLRERSDTQYF
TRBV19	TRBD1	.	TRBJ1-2	TGTGCCAGTGCGTTGGACAGGGGAGGGTATTATGGCTACACCTTC	CASALDRGGYYGYTF
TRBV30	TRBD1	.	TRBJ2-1	TGTGCCTGGAGTAGCTCCGGGACAGGGTCCGACAATGAGCAGTTCTTC	CAWSSSGTGSDNEQFF
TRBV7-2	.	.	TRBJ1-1	TGTGCCAGCAGCGCCCAGGGTGATGACACTGAAGCTTTCTTT	CASSAQGDDTEAFF
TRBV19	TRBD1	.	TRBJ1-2	TGTGCCAGTACTTGGTCCCCGACGGACCGACTAAGACAGGGGAGAAACTATGGCTACACCTTC	CASTWSPTDRLRQGRNYGYTF
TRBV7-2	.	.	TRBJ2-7	TGTGCCAGCAGCTTAGACCCAGGATACGAGCAGTACTTC	CASSLDPGYEQYF
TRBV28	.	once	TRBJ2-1	TGTGCCAGCTACTCCTACAATGAGCAGTTCTTC	CASYSYNEQFF
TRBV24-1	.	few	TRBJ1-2	TGTGCCACCAGTGATTTGCGAGCTAACTATGGCTACACCTTC	CATSDLRANYGYTF
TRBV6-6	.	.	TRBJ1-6	TGTGCCAGCAGTTACTCGAAACAGACCTATTCACCCCTCCACTTT	CASSYSKQTYSPLHF
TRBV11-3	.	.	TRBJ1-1	TGTGCCAGCAGCTTAGCGGTAGGGGCGAATGAAGCTTTCTTT	CASSLAVGANEAFF
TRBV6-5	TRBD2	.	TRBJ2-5	TGTGCCAGCAGGAGTGCCGGGAGGGAGACCCAGTACTTC	CASRSAGRETQYF
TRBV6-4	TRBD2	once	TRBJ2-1	TGTGCCAGCAGCCGCGAGGCGGGAGGGGTCGATGAGCAGTTCTTC	CASSREAGGVDEQFF
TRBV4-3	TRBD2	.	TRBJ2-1	TGCGCCAGCAGCCTGCTCTGGACTAGCGGGAGCTACAATGAGCAGTTCTTC	CASSLLWTSGSYNEQFF
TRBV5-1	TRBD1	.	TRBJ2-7	TGCGCCAGCAGCCCGGGACAGGGTGTTTACGAGCAGTACTTC	CASSPGQGVYEQYF
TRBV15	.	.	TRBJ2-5	TGTGCCACCAGCAGTATAACAGGGATTAGAGAGACCCAGTACTTC	CATSSITGIRETQYF
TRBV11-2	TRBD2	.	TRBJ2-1	TGTGCCAGCAGCTACCACGCGGGACTAGCGGGATACAATGAGCAGTTCTTC	CASSYHAGLAGYNEQFF
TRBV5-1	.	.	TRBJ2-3	TGCGCCAGCAGCTTGCCCGGAGTGGGCACAGATACGCAGTATTTT	CASSLPGVGTDTQYF
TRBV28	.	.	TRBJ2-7	TGTGCCAGCATTTGTTCGGGTTTC	CASICSGF
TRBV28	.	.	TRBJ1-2	TGTGCCAGCAGTCCTCCGACAGGAAATGGCTACACCTTC	CASSPPTGNGYTF
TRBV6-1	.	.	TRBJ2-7	TGTGCCAGCAGTGAGAGCGGAGCATACGAGCAGTACTTC	CASSESGAYEQYF
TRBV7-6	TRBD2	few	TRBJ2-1	TGTGCCAGCAGCGTACTAGCGGGAGGGCCCTACAATGAGCAGTTCTTC	CASSVLAGGPYNEQFF
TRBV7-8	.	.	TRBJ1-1	TGTGCCAGCAGCTTGTACGGGTCACCGAACACTGAAGCTTTCTTT	CASSLYGSPNTEAFF
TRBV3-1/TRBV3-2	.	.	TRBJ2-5	TGTGCCAGCAGCCAAGCGGTCATTGAGACCCAGTACTTC	CASSQAVIETQYF
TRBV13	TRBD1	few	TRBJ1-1	TGTGCCAGCAGCTTAACAGAGTCTTGGGACAGTTCGAACACTGAAGCTTTCTTT	CASSLTESWDSSNTEAFF
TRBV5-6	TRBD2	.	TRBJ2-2	TGTGCCAGCAGCTTCCTAGCGGCCACCGGGGAGCTGTTTTTT	CASSFLAATGELFF
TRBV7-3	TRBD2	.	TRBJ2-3	TGTGCCAGCAGCTCCTCCAGCGGGAGTGGCACAGATACGCAGTATTTT	CASSSSSGSGTDTQYF
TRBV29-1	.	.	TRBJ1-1	TGCAGCGTTGTATGGGGGCGTGACACTGAAGCTTTCTTT	CSVVWGRDTEAFF
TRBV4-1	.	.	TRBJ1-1	TGCGCCAGCAGCCAAGTGGCAGTCCCTGAAGCTTTCTTT	CASSQVAVPEAFF
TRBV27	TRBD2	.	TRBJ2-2	TGTGCCAGCAGTTCACCTTCCAGCGGGGCCGGGGAGCTGTTTTTT	CASSSPSSGAGELFF
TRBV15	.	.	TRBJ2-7	TGTGCCACCAGCGACCGAGGGCGAAGATCCTACGAGCAGTACTTC	CATSDRGRRSYEQYF
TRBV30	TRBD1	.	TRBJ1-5	TGTGCCTGGTCTACCGACAGGGGCAACAATCAGCCCCAGCATTTT	CAWSTDRGNNQPQHF
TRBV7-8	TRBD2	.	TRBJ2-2	TGTGCCAGCACCGCCTGGGCTAGCGGCGTTGCCGGGGAGCTGTTTTTT	CASTAWASGVAGELFF
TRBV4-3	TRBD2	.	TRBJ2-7	TGCGCCAGCAGCCAAGAATGGTCGGGAGGCCCCTCCTACGAGCAGTACTTC	CASSQEWSGGPSYEQYF
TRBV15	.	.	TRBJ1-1	TGTGCCACCAGCAGATCAAGAGGGAACACTGAAGCTTTCTTT	CATSRSRGNTEAFF
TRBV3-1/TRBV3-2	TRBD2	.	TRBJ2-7	TGTGCCAGCAGCCAAGATACTAGCGGGAGCTATTACTTC	CASSQDTSGSYYF
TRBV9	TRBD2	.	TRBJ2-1	TGTGCCAGCAGCGTACTAGCGGACTACAATGAGCAGTTCTTC	CASSVLADYNEQFF
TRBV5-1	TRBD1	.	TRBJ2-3	TGCGCCAGCAGCTCAGGGGGCTCTAGCACAGATACGCAGTATTTT	CASSSGGSSTDTQYF
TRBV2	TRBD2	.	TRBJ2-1	TGTGCCAGCAGTGAAGTAGCGGGGCAATACAATGAGCAGTTCTTC	CASSEVAGQYNEQFF
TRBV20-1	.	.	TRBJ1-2	TGCAGTGCTAGACCAGTCTATGGCTACACCTTC	CSARPVYGYTF
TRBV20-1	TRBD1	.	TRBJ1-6	TGCAGTGCTAGTCGGCAGACAGGGGACAATTCACCCCTCCACTTT	CSASRQTGDNSPLHF
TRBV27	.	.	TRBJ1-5	TGTGCCAGCAGATCGGGGGGAGGGGGCAATCAGCCCCAGCATTTT	CASRSGGGGNQPQHF
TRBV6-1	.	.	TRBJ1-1	TGTGCCAGCAGCAGTGTCGAGAACACTGAAGCTTTCTTT	CASSSVENTEAFF
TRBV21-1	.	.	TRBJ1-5	TGTGCCAGCAGACTCCCGGACAGGGGCCTCAATCAGCCCCAGCATTTT	CASRLPDRGLNQPQHF
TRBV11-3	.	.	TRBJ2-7	TGTGCCAGCAGCCGGGACATAAACTACGAGCAGTACTTC	CASSRDINYEQYF
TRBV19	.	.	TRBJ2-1	TGTGCCAGTAAAGGTGGGGATAAGCGGGCTCTCCCCCGCCGAAACTACAATGAGCAGTTCTTC	CASKGGDKRALPRRNYNEQFF